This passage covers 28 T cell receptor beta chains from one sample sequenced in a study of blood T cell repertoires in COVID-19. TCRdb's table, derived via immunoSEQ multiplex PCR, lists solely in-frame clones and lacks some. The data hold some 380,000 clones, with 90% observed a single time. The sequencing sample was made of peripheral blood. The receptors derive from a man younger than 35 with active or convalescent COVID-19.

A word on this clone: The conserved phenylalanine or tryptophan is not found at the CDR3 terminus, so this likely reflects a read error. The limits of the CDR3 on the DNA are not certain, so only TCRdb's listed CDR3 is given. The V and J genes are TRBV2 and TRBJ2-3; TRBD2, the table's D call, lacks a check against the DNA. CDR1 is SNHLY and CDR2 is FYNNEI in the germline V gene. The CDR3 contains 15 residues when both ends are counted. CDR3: CASSEAAGGLAGAPG.

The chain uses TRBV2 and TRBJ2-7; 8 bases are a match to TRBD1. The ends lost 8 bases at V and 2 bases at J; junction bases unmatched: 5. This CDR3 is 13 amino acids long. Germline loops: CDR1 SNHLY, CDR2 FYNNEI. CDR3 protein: CASGGQGPYEQYF. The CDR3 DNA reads TGTGCCAGCGGTGGACAGGGCCCCTACGAGCAGTACTTC.

For the CDR3, the DNA is TGCGCCAGCAGCGCGACCGGGGGGCTGAACACCGGGGAGCTGTTTTTT. Its translation is CASSATGGLNTGELFF. The rearrangement uses TRBV5-1 and TRBJ2-2, with D possibly being TRBD2 (7 bases). Trimming removed 4 bases from V and 1 base from J, with 14 bases in between. The CDR3 has 16 amino acids. Germline loops: CDR1 SGHRS, CDR2 YFSETQ.

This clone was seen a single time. DNA for the CDR3: TGTGCTAGTGGTCCTGGGACAGTCAAGGAACGCACTGAAGCTTTCTTT. Its protein product is CASGPGTVKERTEAFF. This chain connects TRBV12-5 to TRBJ1-1; 7 bases line up with TRBD1. The ends lost 5 bases at V and 4 bases at J; junction bases unmatched: 13. The CDR3 has 16 residues. Germline V lookup: CDR1 LGHNT, CDR2 FRNRAP.

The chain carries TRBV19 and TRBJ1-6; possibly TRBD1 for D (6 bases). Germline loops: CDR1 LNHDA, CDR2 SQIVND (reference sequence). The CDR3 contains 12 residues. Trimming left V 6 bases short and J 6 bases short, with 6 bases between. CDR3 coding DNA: TGTGCCAGTAGACAGGGTAATTCACCCCTCCACTTT. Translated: CASRQGNSPLHF.

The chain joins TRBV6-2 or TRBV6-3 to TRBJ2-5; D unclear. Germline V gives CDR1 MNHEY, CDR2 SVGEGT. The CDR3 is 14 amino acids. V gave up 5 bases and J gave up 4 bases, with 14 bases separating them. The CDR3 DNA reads TGTGCCAGCAGTGAGCCCAGCACGGGAGAGACCCAGTACTTC. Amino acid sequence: CASSEPSTGETQYF.

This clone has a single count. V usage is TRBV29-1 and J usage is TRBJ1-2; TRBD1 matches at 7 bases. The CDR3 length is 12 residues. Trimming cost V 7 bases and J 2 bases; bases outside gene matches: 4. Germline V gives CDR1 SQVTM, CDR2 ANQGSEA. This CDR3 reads CSAGTVNYGYTF. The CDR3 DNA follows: TGCAGCGCAGGGACAGTAAACTATGGCTACACCTTC.

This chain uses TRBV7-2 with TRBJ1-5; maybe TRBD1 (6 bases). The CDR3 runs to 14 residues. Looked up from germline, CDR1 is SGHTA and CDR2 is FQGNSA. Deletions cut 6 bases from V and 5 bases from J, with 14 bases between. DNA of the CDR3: TGTGCCAGCAGAGACTCAGGGGCCCATCAGCCCCAGCATTTT. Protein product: CASRDSGAHQPQHF.

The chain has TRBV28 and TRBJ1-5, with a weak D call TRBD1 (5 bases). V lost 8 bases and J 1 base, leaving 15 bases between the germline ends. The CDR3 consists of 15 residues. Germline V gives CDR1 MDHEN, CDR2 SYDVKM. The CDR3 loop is CASGFRAMSNQPQHF. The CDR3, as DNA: TGTGCCAGCGGCTTCAGGGCCATGAGCAATCAGCCCCAGCATTTT.

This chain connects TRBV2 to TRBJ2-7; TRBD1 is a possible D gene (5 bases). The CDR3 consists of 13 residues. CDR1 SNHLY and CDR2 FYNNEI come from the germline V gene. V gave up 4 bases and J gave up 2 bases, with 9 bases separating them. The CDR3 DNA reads TGTGCCAGCAGTGTAAGGGGAACCTACGAGCAGTACTTC. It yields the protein CASSVRGTYEQYF.

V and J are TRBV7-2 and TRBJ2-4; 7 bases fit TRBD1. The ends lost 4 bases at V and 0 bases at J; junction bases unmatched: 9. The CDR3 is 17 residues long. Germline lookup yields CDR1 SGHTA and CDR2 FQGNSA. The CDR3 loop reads CASSSPTGQLAKNIQYF. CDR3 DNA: TGTGCCAGCAGCTCTCCGACAGGGCAGCTAGCCAAAAACATTCAGTACTTC. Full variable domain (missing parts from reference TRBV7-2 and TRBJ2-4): GAGVSQSPSNKVTEKGKDVELRCDPISGHTALYWYRQSLGQGLEFLIYFQGNSAPDKSGLPSDRFSAERTGGSVSTLTIQRTQQEDSAVYLCASSSPTGQLAKNIQYFGAGTRLSVL.

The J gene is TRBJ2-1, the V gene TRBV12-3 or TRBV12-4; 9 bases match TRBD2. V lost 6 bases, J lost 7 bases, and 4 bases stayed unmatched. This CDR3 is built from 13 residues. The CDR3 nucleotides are TGTGCCAGCAGGCGGGAGGGCCGGAATGAGCAGTTCTTC. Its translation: CASRREGRNEQFF.

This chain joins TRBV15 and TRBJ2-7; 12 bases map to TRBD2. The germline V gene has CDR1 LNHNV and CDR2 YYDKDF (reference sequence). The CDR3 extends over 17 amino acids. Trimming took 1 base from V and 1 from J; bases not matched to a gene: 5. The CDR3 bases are TGTGCCACCAGCAGAGCCCCGGGACTAGCGGGTTCCTACGAGCAGTACTTC. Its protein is CATSRAPGLAGSYEQYF. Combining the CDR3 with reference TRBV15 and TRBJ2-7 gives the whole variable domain DAMVIQNPRYQVTQFGKPVTLSCSQTLNHNVMYWYQQKSSQAPKLLFHYYDKDFNNEADTPDNFQSRRPNTSFCFLDIRSPGLGDTAMYLCATSRAPGLAGSYEQYFGPGTRLTVT.

CDR3 sequence reads: CASGRGGSNSPLHF. The CDR3 DNA is TGTGCCAGCGGCCGGGGCGGGAGTAATTCACCCCTCCACTTT. The genes are TRBV5-8 and TRBJ1-6, with TRBD1 as a possible D gene (5 bases). CDR1 SGHTS and CDR2 YDEGEE come from the germline V gene. CDR3 length: 14 residues. V dropped 7 bases and J dropped 6 bases, with 14 bases sitting between them.

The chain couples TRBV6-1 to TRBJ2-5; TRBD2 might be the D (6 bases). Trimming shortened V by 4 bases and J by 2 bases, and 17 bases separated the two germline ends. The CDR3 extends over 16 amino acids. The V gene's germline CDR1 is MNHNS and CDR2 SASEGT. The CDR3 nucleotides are TGTGCCAGCAGTGGAGCCGGGAGCTATCTTCAAGAGACCCAGTACTTC. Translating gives CASSGAGSYLQETQYF.

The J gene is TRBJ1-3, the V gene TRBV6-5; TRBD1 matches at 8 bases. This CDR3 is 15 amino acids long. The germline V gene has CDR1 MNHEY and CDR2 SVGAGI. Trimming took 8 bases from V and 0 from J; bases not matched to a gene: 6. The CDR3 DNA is TGTGCCAGCGCCACTACAGGGGGCTCTGGAAACACCATATATTTT. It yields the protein CASATTGGSGNTIYF.

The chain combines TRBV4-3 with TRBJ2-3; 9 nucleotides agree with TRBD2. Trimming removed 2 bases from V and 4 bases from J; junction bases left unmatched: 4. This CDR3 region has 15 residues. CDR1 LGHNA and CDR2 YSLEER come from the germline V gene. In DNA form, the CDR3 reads TGCGCCAGCAGCCAACTCGCGGGAGGGCCAGATACGCAGTATTTT. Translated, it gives CASSQLAGGPDTQYF.

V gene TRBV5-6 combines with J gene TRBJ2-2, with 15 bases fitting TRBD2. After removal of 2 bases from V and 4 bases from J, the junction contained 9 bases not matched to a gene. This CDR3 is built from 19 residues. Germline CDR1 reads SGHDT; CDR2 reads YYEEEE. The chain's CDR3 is CASSLPGLAGGRGTGELFF. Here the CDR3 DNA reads TGTGCCAGCAGCTTACCGGGACTAGCGGGAGGTCGCGGCACCGGGGAGCTGTTTTTT.

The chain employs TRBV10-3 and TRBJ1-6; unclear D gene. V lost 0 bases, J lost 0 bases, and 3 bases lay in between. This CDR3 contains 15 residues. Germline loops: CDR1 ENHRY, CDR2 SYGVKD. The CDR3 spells CAISESSSYNSPLHF. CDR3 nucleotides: TGTGCCATCAGTGAGTCTAGCTCCTATAATTCACCCCTCCACTTT.

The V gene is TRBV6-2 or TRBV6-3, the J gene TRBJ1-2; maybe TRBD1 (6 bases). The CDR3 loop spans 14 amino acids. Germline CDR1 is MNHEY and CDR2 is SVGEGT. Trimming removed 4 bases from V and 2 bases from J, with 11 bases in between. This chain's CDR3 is CASSLDRANYGYTF. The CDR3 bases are TGTGCCAGCAGTTTGGACAGAGCCAACTATGGCTACACCTTC.

CDR3 loop: CASSYRDRGTDIQYF. CDR3 nucleotides: TGTGCCAGCAGCTACCGGGACAGGGGAACGGACATTCAGTACTTC. J is TRBJ2-4 and V is TRBV9; 10 bases map to TRBD1. This CDR3 spans 15 amino acids. Germline V lookup: CDR1 SGDLS, CDR2 YYNGEE. V lost 4 bases to trimming and J lost 8 bases; unmatched junction nucleotides: 9.

This CDR3 reads CAWTNTPDRATNTEAFF. The CDR3 DNA reads TGTGCCTGGACTAATACCCCGGACAGGGCGACGAACACTGAAGCTTTCTTT. The genes are TRBV30 and TRBJ1-1, with 8 bases that match TRBD1. With 4 bases clipped from V and 1 base from J, the junction kept 14 bases outside the gene matches. The CDR3 spans 17 residues. CDR1 is GTSNPN, CDR2 SVGIG, per germline (reference sequence).

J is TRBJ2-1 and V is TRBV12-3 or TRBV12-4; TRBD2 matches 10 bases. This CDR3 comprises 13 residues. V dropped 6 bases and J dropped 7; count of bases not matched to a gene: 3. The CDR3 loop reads CASSLTSGNEQFF. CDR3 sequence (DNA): TGTGCCAGCAGCCTGACTAGCGGGAATGAGCAGTTCTTC.

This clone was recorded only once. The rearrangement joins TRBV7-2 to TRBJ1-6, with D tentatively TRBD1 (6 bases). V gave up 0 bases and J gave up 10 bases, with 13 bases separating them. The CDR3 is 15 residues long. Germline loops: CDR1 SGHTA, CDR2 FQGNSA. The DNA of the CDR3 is TGTGCCAGCAGCTTAGCAGCCAGCGGGGGCTCACCCCTCCACTTT. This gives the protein CASSLAASGGSPLHF.

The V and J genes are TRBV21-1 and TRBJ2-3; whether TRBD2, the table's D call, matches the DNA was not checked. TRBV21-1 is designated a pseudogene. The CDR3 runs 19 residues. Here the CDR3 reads CASSKSSSREGLGTDTQYF. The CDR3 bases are TGTGCCAGCAGCAAATCCTCCTCCCGGGAGGGCCTGGGGACAGATACGCAGTATTTT.

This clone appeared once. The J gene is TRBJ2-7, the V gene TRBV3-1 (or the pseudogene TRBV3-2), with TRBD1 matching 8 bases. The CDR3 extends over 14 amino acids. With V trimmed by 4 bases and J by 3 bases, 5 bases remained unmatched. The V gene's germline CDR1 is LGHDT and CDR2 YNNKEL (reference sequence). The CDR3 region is CASSRGQEFYEQYF. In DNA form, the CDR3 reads TGTGCCAGCAGCCGGGGACAGGAGTTCTACGAGCAGTACTTC.

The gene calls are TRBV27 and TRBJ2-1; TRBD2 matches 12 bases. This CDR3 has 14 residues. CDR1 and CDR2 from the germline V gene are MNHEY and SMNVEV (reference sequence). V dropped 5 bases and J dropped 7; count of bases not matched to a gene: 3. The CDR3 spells CASSAGTSGNEQFF. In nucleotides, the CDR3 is TGTGCCAGCAGTGCCGGGACTAGCGGGAATGAGCAGTTCTTC.

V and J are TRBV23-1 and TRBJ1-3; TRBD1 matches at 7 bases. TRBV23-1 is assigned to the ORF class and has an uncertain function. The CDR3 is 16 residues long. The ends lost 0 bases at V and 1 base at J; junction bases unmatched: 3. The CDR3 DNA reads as TGCGCCAGCAGTCAATCACGCAGGGGGTCTGGAAACACCATATATTTT. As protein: CASSQSRRGSGNTIYF.